This entry lists 26 T cell receptor beta chains sequenced from one sample in a study of cytomegalovirus exposure and HLA in healthy donors. 13 Jbeta primers and 60 Vbeta primers were used for the PCR. Profiled with immunoSEQ multiplex PCR; TCRdb holds only in-frame clones, not every one. The sample yields about 190,000 clones, 81% seen once. Sequenced sample: PBMCs. All receptors derive from a man over 45 in good health and CMV-seronegative.

This clone was seen a few times. The V gene is TRBV10-3, the J gene TRBJ1-3, with D uncertain. The CDR3 totals 14 residues. From germline, CDR1 is ENHRY and CDR2 SYGVKD. V dropped 3 bases and J dropped 0 bases, with 6 bases sitting between them. CDR3 loop: CAISDLNSGNTIYF. The CDR3 nucleotides are TGTGCCATCAGTGACTTAAACTCTGGAAACACCATATATTTT.

The CDR3 is CASSPRIRETQYF. CDR3 DNA sequence: TGTGCCAGCAGCCCGAGAATTCGAGAGACCCAGTACTTC. This chain joins TRBV7-2 and TRBJ2-5; D is unclear. The germline V and J ends were trimmed by 5 bases and 4 bases, with 11 bases remaining between them. Germline loops: CDR1 SGHTA, CDR2 FQGNSA. This CDR3 has 13 amino acids.

This clone was recorded only once. The chain couples TRBV5-5 to TRBJ2-3; 7 bases are shared with TRBD2. There are 14 residues in the CDR3. J gave up 6 bases and V 3 bases, and 7 bases lay outside the gene matches. Germline-derived CDR1 and CDR2 are SGHKS and YYEKEE (reference sequence). Here the CDR3 reads CASSWGGLGDTQYF. The DNA for the CDR3 is TGTGCCAGCAGCTGGGGGGGTTTAGGGGATACGCAGTATTTT.

This clone was detected a few times. The V call is TRBV4-3, the J call TRBJ2-1; 10 bases are shared with TRBD2. CDR3 length equals 16 residues. Trimming took 0 bases from V and 9 from J; bases not matched to a gene: 8. CDR1 is LGHNA, CDR2 YSLEER, per germline. CDR3 nucleotides: TGCGCCAGCAGCCAAGAAGTGGGAGCGGGGGGGGGTGAGCAGTTCTTC. This gives the protein CASSQEVGAGGGEQFF.

This chain connects TRBV6-1 to TRBJ1-3; D is perhaps TRBD1 (5 bases). Germline CDR1 MNHNS, CDR2 SASEGT. This CDR3 has 15 residues. The V and J ends lost 2 bases and 0 bases respectively, with 8 bases between them. The CDR3 region has the DNA TGTGCCAGCAGTGAAATAAGGGGCTCTGGAAACACCATATATTTT. It codes for CASSEIRGSGNTIYF.

The gene calls are TRBV14 and TRBJ2-5, with 7 bases matching TRBD2. The CDR3 consists of 15 residues. J lost 5 bases, V lost 1 base, and 7 bases had no gene match. Germline CDR1 reads SGHDN; CDR2 reads FVKESK. The CDR3 region has the DNA TGTGCCAGCAGCCAAGTGATTCGGGGAGGGGAGACCCAGTACTTC. Its protein product is CASSQVIRGGETQYF.

As to this clone: The same CDR3 is also encoded by other DNA sequences in this sample. CDR3 coding DNA: TGTGCCAGCAGCCGCCAGACGGGGGATGGAAACACCATATATTTT. This gives the protein CASSRQTGDGNTIYF. This chain uses TRBV4-2 with TRBJ1-3; a weak D match, TRBD1 (5 bases). In germline, CDR1 is LGHNA, CDR2 YNFKEQ. The CDR3 contains 15 residues. Trimming shortened V by 4 bases and J by 3 bases, and 13 bases separated the two germline ends.

The chain employs TRBV5-1 and TRBJ2-1; 10 nucleotides align to TRBD1. Germline V gene data show CDR1 as SGHRS and CDR2 as YFSETQ. The CDR3 totals 13 residues. V gave up 5 bases and J gave up 8 bases; unmatched junction bases: 4. In DNA, the CDR3 is TGCGCCAGCAGTACCGACAGGGGGCATGAGCAGTTCTTC. It translates to CASSTDRGHEQFF.

The rearrangement uses TRBV5-1 and TRBJ1-2; 8 bases line up with TRBD1. V was clipped by 2 bases and J by 8 bases; unmatched bases: 8. Germline-derived CDR1 and CDR2 are SGHRS and YFSETQ. The CDR3 runs to 14 residues. As DNA, the CDR3 is TGCGCCAGCAGCTTAGATCAGGGGGCGCGGGGCTACACCTTC. It specifies CASSLDQGARGYTF. Full variable domain (outside the CDR3, taken from reference TRBV5-1 and TRBJ1-2): KAGVTQTPRYLIKTRGQQVTLSCSPISGHRSVSWYQQTPGQGLQFLFEYFSETQRNKGNFPGRFSGRQFSNSRSEMNVSTLELGDSALYLCASSLDQGARGYTFGSGTRLTVV.

The chain combines TRBV18 with TRBJ2-5; TRBD1 is a possible D gene (6 bases). Trimming took 2 bases from V and 5 from J, leaving 12 bases between them. CDR3 length: 14 amino acids. CDR1 and CDR2 from the germline V gene are KGHSH and LQKENI. The CDR3 coding sequence is TGTGCCAGCTCACCAGGACAGAGAAGGGAGACCCAGTACTTC. It specifies CASSPGQRRETQYF.

V is TRBV6-1 and J is TRBJ1-2; the match to TRBD1 covers 8 bases. The CDR3 contains 15 residues. After removal of 6 bases from V and 4 bases from J, the junction contained 10 bases not matched to a gene. Germline V gene lookup returns CDR1 MNHNS and CDR2 SASEGT. The CDR3 sequence is CASSRSDRATYGYTF. Here the CDR3 DNA reads TGTGCCAGCAGCAGGTCGGACAGGGCCACCTATGGCTACACCTTC.

V gene TRBV29-1 combines with J gene TRBJ2-5, with 9 bases lining up with TRBD1. Germline values: CDR1 SQVTM, CDR2 ANQGSEA. The CDR3 has 15 amino acids. J gave up 3 bases and V 6 bases, and 11 bases lay outside the gene matches. The CDR3 loop reads CSVTLAGTGKETQYF. In nucleotides, the CDR3 is TGCAGCGTGACCCTAGCCGGGACAGGGAAAGAGACCCAGTACTTC.

The V and J genes are TRBV19 and TRBJ1-6, with 9 bases aligning to TRBD1. Germline-derived CDR1 and CDR2 are LNHDA and SQIVND (reference sequence). This CDR3 is 16 amino acids long. V was clipped by 5 bases and J by 3 bases; unmatched bases: 5. The CDR3 region has the DNA TGTGCCAGTAGTTCCCCGGACAGGGGCTATAATTCACCCCTCCACTTT. This gives the protein CASSSPDRGYNSPLHF.

Comments on this clone: Compared with germline, one end of the junction differs, possibly owing to a read error. The gene calls are TRBV7-9 and TRBJ2-1, with TRBD2 identical over 12 bases. This CDR3 contains 16 residues. The germline gives CDR1 SEHNR, CDR2 FQNEAQ (reference sequence). CDR3 sequence reads: CSSSSKTSGRPNEQFF. The CDR3, as DNA: TGTTCCAGCAGCTCCAAGACTAGCGGGAGACCCAATGAGCAGTTCTTC.

The chain carries TRBV27 and TRBJ2-6; D unclear. V was clipped by 0 bases and J by 4 bases, with 13 bases between them. The CDR3 covers 17 residues. Germline V gene sequence: CDR1 MNHEY, CDR2 SMNVEV (reference sequence). CDR3 protein: CASSLSRPPRGANVLTF. The CDR3 nucleotides are TGTGCCAGCAGTTTATCCCGACCGCCCAGGGGGGCCAACGTCCTGACTTTC.

The chain couples TRBV6-1 to TRBJ1-2; D is perhaps TRBD1 (5 bases). V was cut by 6 bases and J by 3 bases, with 8 bases left in between. The CDR3 covers 12 residues. Per the germline V gene, CDR1 is MNHNS and CDR2 is SASEGT. The chain's CDR3 is CASRGDYYGYTF. The CDR3 bases are TGTGCCAGCAGAGGGGATTACTATGGCTACACCTTC.

The chain links TRBV7-9 to TRBJ2-7, with 9 bases that match TRBD2. V shed 4 bases, J shed 2 bases, and the junction held 6 bases outside the gene matches. Germline CDR1 and CDR2: SEHNR and FQNEAQ (reference sequence). CDR3 length: 15 amino acids. The CDR3 spells CASSYSGGLTYEQYF. CDR3 coding DNA: TGTGCCAGCAGCTATAGCGGGGGCCTCACCTACGAGCAGTACTTC. The whole variable domain, remainder taken from reference TRBV7-9 and TRBJ2-7, is DTGVSQNPRHKITKRGQNVTFRCDPISEHNRLYWYRQTLGQGPEFLTYFQNEAQLEKSRLLSDRFSAERPKGSFSTLEIQRTEQGDSAMYLCASSYSGGLTYEQYFGPGTRLTVT.

This sequence joins TRBV6-5 and TRBJ2-1; no clear D gene. The CDR3 contains 15 residues. The V and J ends lost 6 bases and 5 bases respectively, with 17 bases between them. CDR1 is MNHEY, CDR2 SVGAGI, per germline. For the CDR3, the DNA is TGTGCCAGCAGCTCATCCTACATAGAGGACAATGAGCAGTTCTTC. Translated: CASSSSYIEDNEQFF.

V and J are TRBV6-5 and TRBJ2-6; D remains unclear. CDR3 length equals 15 residues. Looked up from germline, CDR1 is MNHEY and CDR2 is SVGAGI. The germline V and J ends were trimmed by 2 bases and 0 bases, with 5 bases remaining between them. CDR3: CASSYGGSGANVLTF. In nucleotides, the CDR3 is TGTGCCAGCAGTTACGGCGGCTCTGGGGCCAACGTCCTGACTTTC.

The V and J genes are TRBV5-1 and TRBJ2-4, with TRBD2 matching 7 bases. The trim removed 0 bases at V and 6 bases at J, leaving 0 bases unmatched. CDR1 is SGHRS and CDR2 is YFSETQ in the germline V gene. The CDR3 extends over 13 amino acids. DNA for the CDR3: TGCGCCAGCAGCTTGGGGGAGGGAAACATTCAGTACTTC. Its protein is CASSLGEGNIQYF.

The rearrangement links TRBV5-6 to TRBJ1-6; no firm D call. This CDR3 has 15 residues. Trimming removed 3 bases at V and 3 bases at J, with 10 bases between. From germline, CDR1 is SGHDT and CDR2 YYEEEE. The CDR3 DNA follows: TGTGCCAGCAGCTCACGACAACTCTATAATTCACCCCTCCACTTT. It translates to CASSSRQLYNSPLHF.

The rearrangement uses TRBV5-6 and TRBJ2-7, with TRBD1 as a possible D gene (6 bases). The V and J ends lost 4 bases and 1 base respectively, with 15 bases between them. The CDR3 sequence is 15 residues long. The V gene's germline CDR1 is SGHDT and CDR2 YYEEEE. The CDR3 coding sequence is TGTGCCAGCAGCCCGTCCGACAGGTTGTCCTACGAGCAGTACTTC. It is translated as CASSPSDRLSYEQYF. The full variable domain, completed using reference TRBV5-6 and TRBJ2-7, is DAGVTQSPTHLIKTRGQQVTLRCSPKSGHDTVSWYQQALGQGPQFIFQYYEEEERQRGNFPDRFSGHQFPNYSSELNVNALLLGDSALYLCASSPSDRLSYEQYFGPGTRLTVT.

The rearrangement links TRBV5-8 to TRBJ2-5, with D hard to call. CDR1 and CDR2 from the germline V gene are SGHTS and YDEGEE. V gave up 4 bases and J gave up 4 bases, with 5 bases separating them. The CDR3 has 11 residues. This CDR3 is CASSQLETQYF. CDR3 nucleotides: TGTGCCAGCAGCCAGTTAGAGACCCAGTACTTC.

V and J are TRBV13 and TRBJ1-3; possibly TRBD1 for D (5 bases). The V end was cut by 3 bases, the J end by 4 bases, with 10 bases between. This CDR3 spans 14 amino acids. Germline V CDR1 and CDR2: PRHDT, FYEKMQ (reference sequence). The CDR3 DNA reads as TGTGCCAGCAGCTTCGACAGTAGGGGAAACACCATATATTTT. Its translation is CASSFDSRGNTIYF.

The J gene is TRBJ1-4, the V gene TRBV2; a weak D match, TRBD1 (6 bases). The CDR3 consists of 14 residues. Trimming cost V 7 bases and J 4 bases, with 13 bases left between them. The germline V gene encodes CDR1 SNHLY and CDR2 FYNNEI. The CDR3 reads CASTSQGNNEKLFF. CDR3 coding DNA: TGTGCCAGCACTTCTCAGGGGAATAATGAAAAACTGTTTTTT.

J is TRBJ1-3 and V is TRBV11-2; unclear D gene. The length of the CDR3 is 15 residues. Trimming removed 3 bases from V and 4 bases from J, with 13 bases in between. CDR1 and CDR2 (germline): SGHAT, FQNNGV. Written as DNA, the CDR3 is TGTGCCAGCAGCTTGGCCACAGCAGGAGGAAACACCATATATTTT. It is translated as CASSLATAGGNTIYF.